This TCR beta chain comes out of a study of cytomegalovirus exposure and HLA in healthy donors. Vbeta (60) and Jbeta (13) primers were used in the PCR. The authors' processing: Roughly 11 million shared chains were among 80 million or so unique TCR beta chains counted in a later analysis. The repertoire was sequenced with immunoSEQ multiplex PCR; TCRdb's copy has only in-frame clones and lacks some. That table gives V, J and clone size, and the DNA gave D and trimming. The data show 100,000 to 120,000 clones, 65% to 90% seen once. V was clipped by 4 bases and J by 0 bases, with 7 bases between them. Germline V gives CDR1 MNHEY, CDR2 SVGAGI. The CDR3 runs to 14 residues.

The receptor was isolated from a young man in good health and CMV-seropositive. The rearrangement uses TRBV6-5 and TRBJ2-4; no clear D gene. The material sequenced was PBMCs. This chain's CDR3 is CASSSLIAKNIQYF. CDR3 DNA sequence: TGTGCCAGCAGTTCCCTTATAGCCAAAAACATTCAGTACTTC.